This paragraph covers one TCR beta chain sequence. The sample holds a few counts of this clonotype. Its antigen remains unidentified. Qualities for individual bases were not recorded, and no much larger clone is one base off. This record belongs to a study of T cell repertoires in cytomegalovirus infection (dated by TCRdb to between 2017 and 2020). Looking at the study overall: Donor HLA type was relevant to the analysis, because carriage of CMV infection together with the matching HLA type was indicated by public TCR beta signatures.

Based on the germline V gene, the CDR1 and CDR2 sequences are SGHTA and FQGNSA. The V and J ends are trimmed by 5 bases and 0 bases, leaving 13 bases between them. The CDR3 spans 15 residues, from the cysteine through the phenylalanine. Solely the CDR3 DNA is kept, with 45 bases framed from the first base. The investigation overall reported the following: Carriers of CMV infection plus the relevant HLA type were discriminated by the cumulative frequency of public TCR beta family members in the study cohort and in an independent roughly 340-donor cohort. The ex vivo response was dominated by HLA-C-restricted CMV-specific TCR beta clonotypes, which also provided the single most frequent clonotype in two of eight donors.

Sequenced on an Illumina HiSeq 1500. TCRdb redid the processing of the public reads, applying fastp at Q25 and MiXCR, and retained in-frame beta chains. Each CDR3 protein gets just one entry, which takes the most common genes and DNA from the rows behind it. The table for this sample lists roughly 230,000 distinct CDR3 sequences; roughly 20% of them were counted only once. Of the sample, about 20% falls within the top ten clones. The sequencing input was CD8+ T cells from PBMCs. The chain is made from TRBV7-2 and TRBJ2-5; confidence is insufficient to name the D gene. The sequence was collected from a human donor in good health (CMV status not recorded). Some clones in this sample may be carry-over from other donors' samples. The sequenced DNA is TGTGCCAGCAGCGATCCCAGTCGGTACCAAGAGACCCAGTACTTC. Its translation is CASSDPSRYQETQYF.